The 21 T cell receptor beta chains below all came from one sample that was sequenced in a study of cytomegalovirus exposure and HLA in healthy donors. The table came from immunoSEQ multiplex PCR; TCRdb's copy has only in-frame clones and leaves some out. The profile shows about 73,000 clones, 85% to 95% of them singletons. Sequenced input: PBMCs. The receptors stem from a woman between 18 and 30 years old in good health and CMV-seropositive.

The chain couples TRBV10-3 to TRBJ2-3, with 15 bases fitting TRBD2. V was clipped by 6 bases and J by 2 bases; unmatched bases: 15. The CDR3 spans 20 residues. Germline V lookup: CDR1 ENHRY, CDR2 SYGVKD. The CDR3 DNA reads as TGTGCCATCAGCGAATCCGGGACTAGCGGGGGGTTTGGGAACACAGATACGCAGTATTTT. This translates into CAISESGTSGGFGNTDTQYF.

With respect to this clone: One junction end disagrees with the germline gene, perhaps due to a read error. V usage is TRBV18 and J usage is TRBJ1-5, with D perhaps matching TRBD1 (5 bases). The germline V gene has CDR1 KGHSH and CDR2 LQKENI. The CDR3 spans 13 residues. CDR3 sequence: CASSRQSGQPQRF. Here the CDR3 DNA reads TGTGCCAGCTCAAGACAGTCGGGTCAGCCCCAGCGTTTT. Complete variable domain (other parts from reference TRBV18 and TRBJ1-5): NAGVMQNPRHLVRRRGQEARLRCSPMKGHSHVYWYRQLPEEGLKFMVYLQKENIIDESGMPKERFSAEFPKEGPSILRIQQVVRGDSAAYFCASSRQSGQPQRFGDGTRLSIL.

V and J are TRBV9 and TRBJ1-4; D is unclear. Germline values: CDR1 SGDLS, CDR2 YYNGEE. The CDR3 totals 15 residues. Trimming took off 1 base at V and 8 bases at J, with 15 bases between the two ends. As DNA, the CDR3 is TGTGCCAGCAGCGTATCGCACTTCCGAGAGGAAAAACTGTTTTTT. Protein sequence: CASSVSHFREEKLFF. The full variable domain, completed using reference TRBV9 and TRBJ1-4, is DSGVTQTPKHLITATGQRVTLRCSPRSGDLSVYWYQQSLDQGLQFLIQYYNGEERAKGNILERFSAQQFPDLHSELNLSSLELGDSALYFCASSVSHFREEKLFFGSGTQLSVL.

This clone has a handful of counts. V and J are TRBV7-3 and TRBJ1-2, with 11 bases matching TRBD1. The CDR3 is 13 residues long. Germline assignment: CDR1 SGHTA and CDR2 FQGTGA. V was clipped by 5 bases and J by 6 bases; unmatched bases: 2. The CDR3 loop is CASSPGQGDGYTF. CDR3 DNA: TGTGCCAGCAGCCCGGGACAGGGGGATGGCTACACCTTC.

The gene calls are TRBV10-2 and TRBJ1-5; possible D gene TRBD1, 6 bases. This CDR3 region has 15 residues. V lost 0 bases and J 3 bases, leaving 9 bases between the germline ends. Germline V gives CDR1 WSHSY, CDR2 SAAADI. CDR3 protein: CASSESDSSNQPQHF. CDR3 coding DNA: TGCGCCAGCAGTGAGTCGGACAGTTCCAATCAGCCCCAGCATTTT.

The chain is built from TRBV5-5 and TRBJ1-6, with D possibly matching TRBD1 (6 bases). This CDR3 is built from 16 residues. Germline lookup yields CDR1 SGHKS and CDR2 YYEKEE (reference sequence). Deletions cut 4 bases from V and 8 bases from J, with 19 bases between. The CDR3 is CASSQSGGGRYSPLHF. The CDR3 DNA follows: TGTGCCAGCAGCCAATCTGGGGGCGGGCGGTATTCACCCCTCCACTTT.

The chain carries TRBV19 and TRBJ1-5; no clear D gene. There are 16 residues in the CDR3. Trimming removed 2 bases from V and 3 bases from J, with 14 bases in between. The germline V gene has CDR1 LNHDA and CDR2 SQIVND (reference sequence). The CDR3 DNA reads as TGTGCCAGTAGTATAACAGCCGCGGGTGACAATCAGCCCCAGCATTTT. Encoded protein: CASSITAAGDNQPQHF.

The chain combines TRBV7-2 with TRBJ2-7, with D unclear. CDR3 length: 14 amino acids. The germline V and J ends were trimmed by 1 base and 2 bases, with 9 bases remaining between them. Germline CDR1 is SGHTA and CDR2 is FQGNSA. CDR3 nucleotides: TGTGCCAGCAGCTTAGGTCCGGGTCCCTACGAGCAGTACTTC. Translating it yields CASSLGPGPYEQYF.

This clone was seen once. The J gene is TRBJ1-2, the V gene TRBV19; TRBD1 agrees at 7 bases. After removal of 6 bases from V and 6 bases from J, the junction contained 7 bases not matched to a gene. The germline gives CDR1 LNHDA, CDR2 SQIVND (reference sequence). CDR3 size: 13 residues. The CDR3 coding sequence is TGTGCCAGTAGCCTCCAGGGGGTCGATGGCTACACCTTC. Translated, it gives CASSLQGVDGYTF.

The CDR3 bases are TGTGCCAGCAGTTTCCAGGGTAGGAGCACCGGGGAGCTGTTTTTT. Translating gives CASSFQGRSTGELFF. This sequence joins TRBV6-5 and TRBJ2-2; possible D gene TRBD1, 5 bases. The germline V gene has CDR1 MNHEY and CDR2 SVGAGI. The germline V and J ends were trimmed by 4 bases and 4 bases, with 13 bases remaining between them. There are 15 residues in the CDR3.

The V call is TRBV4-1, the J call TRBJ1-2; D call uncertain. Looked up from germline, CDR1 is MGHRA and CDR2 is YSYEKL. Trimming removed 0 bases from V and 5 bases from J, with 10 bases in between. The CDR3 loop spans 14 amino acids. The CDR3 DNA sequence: TGCGCCAGCAGCCAAGAAGCTAAGAGATATGGCTACACCTTC. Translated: CASSQEAKRYGYTF.

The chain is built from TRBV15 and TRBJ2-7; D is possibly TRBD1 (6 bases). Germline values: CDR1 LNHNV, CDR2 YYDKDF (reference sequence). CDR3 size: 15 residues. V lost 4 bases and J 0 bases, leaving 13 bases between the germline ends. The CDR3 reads CATSTRQDSSYEQYF. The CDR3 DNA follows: TGTGCCACCAGCACCCGACAGGATAGCTCCTACGAGCAGTACTTC. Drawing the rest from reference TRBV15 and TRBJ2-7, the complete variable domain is DAMVIQNPRYQVTQFGKPVTLSCSQTLNHNVMYWYQQKSSQAPKLLFHYYDKDFNNEADTPDNFQSRRPNTSFCFLDIRSPGLGDTAMYLCATSTRQDSSYEQYFGPGTRLTVT.

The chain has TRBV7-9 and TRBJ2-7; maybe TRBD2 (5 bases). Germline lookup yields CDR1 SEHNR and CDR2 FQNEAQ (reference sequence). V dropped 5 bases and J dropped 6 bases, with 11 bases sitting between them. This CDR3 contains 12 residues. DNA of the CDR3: TGTGCCAGCAGCAGGGAGACTTCCGAGCAGTACTTC. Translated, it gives CASSRETSEQYF.

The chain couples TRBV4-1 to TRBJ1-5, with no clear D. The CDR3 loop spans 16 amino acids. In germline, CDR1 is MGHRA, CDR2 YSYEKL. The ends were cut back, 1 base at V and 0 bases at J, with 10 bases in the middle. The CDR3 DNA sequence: TGCGCCAGCAGCCAAGTACCACAGAGTAGCAATCAGCCCCAGCATTTT. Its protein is CASSQVPQSSNQPQHF.

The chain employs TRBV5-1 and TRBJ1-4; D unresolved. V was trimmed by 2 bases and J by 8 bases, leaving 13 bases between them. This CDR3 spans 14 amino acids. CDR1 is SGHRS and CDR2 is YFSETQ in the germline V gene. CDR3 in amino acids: CASSFGGVEEKLFF. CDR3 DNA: TGCGCCAGCAGCTTTGGCGGGGTTGAGGAAAAACTGTTTTTT.

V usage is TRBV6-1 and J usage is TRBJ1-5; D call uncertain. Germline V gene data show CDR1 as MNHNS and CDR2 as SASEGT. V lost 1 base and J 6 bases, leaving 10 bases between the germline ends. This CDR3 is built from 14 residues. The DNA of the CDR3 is TGTGCCAGCAGTGAAGGCGGATCGGGTCAGCCCCAGCATTTT. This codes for CASSEGGSGQPQHF.

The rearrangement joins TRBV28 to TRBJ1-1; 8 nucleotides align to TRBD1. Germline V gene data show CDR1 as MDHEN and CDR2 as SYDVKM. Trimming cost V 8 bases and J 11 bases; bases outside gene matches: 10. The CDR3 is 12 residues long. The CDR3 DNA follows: TGTGCCAGCGTCACAGGGGGGTTCGAGGCTTTCTTT. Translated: CASVTGGFEAFF.

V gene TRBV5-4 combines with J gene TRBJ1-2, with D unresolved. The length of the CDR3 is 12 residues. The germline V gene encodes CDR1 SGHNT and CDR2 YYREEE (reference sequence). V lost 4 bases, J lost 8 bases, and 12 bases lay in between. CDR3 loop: CASSGETRGYTF. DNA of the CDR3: TGTGCCAGCAGCGGCGAGACTAGAGGCTACACCTTC.

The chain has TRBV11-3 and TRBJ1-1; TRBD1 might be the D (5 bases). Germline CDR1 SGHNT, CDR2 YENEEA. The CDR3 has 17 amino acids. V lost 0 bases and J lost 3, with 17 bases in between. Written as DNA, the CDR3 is TGTGCCAGCAGCTTAGAGGGGTTGGGGGGTCGGGACACTGAAGCTTTCTTT. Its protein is CASSLEGLGGRDTEAFF.

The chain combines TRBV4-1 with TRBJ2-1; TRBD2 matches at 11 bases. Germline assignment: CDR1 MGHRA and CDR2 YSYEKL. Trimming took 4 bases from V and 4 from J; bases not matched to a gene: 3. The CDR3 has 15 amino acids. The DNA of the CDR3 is TGCGCCAGCAGCCGAACTAGCGGGAGTTACAATGAGCAGTTCTTC. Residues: CASSRTSGSYNEQFF.

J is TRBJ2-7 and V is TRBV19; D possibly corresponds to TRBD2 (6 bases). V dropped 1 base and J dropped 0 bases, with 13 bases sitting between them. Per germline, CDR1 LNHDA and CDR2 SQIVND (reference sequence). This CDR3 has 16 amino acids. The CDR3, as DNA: TGTGCCAGTAGTATAGGGCGGGGTCGGAGCTCCTACGAGCAGTACTTC. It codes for CASSIGRGRSSYEQYF.